This is a list of T cell receptor beta chains from one sample in a study of graft-versus-host responses after intestinal transplantation. The antigens of these receptors remain unknown. Profiled with immunoSEQ multiplex PCR; TCRdb holds only in-frame clones, not every one. The sample contains roughly 100,000 clones, approximately 84% of which appear only once. The sequencing here drew on unstimulated CD4+ T cells sorted from spleen or lymph node cells, taken before intestinal transplant. The receptor source for this set is a human donor who received an intestinal transplant. The CDR3 runs from the conserved cysteine through the conserved F or W.

TRBV4-1,16,CASSQDEAAPRYEQYF
TRBV25-1,11,CVTEAYNEQFF
TRBV7-9,14,CASSGRDSGNTIYF
TRBV6-6,14,CASSYVGTSGTQYF
TRBV6-1,14,CASSVAVGPYEQYF
TRBV27,19,CASSSLPLSFRGGTGELFF
TRBV29-1,12,CSVPGQGDGYTF
TRBV4-1,15,CASSQAGLLNYGYTF
TRBV2,14,CASSEARAAYEQYF
TRBV19,14,CASSTGQGAYEQYF
TRBV28,15,CASSLGGEGFYEQYF
TRBV5-1,15,CASSIQGATNEKLFF
TRBV13,17,CASSFFYREGEDYGYTF
TRBV10-3,14,CAISPQGANQPQHF
TRBV9,15,CASSVGSRRSEKLFF
TRBV18,15,CASTSLWGAYNEQFF
TRBV18,13,CASSLSQEETQYF
TRBV6-6,14,CASGQGQGARGYTF
TRBV5-5,16,CASSLDPGVGHQPQHF
TRBV27,14,CASRKTGGPYGYTF
TRBV4-2,16,CASSQDKYRSNQPQHF
TRBV7-9,14,CASSLGAGSETQYF
TRBV11-1,17,CASSTRGVPNSYNEQFF
TRBV7-9,13,CASSFTNTGELFF
TRBV6-5,15,CASSAGLAGAYEQYF
TRBV4-1,16,CASSQGAGLAVYEQYF
TRBV14,15,CASSPLDISYNEQFF
TRBV11-2,15,CASSQQTATPYEQYF
TRBV5-4,20,CASTPGLAGGPFSGANVLTF
TRBV10-1,15,CASSESGETVETQYF
TRBV21-1,18,CARFWGTSGTVFQETQYF
TRBV5-1,14,CASSPDGPSNEQFF
TRBV18,15,CASSPGHPNTGELFF
TRBV5-1,15,CASSGIQERVNEQFF